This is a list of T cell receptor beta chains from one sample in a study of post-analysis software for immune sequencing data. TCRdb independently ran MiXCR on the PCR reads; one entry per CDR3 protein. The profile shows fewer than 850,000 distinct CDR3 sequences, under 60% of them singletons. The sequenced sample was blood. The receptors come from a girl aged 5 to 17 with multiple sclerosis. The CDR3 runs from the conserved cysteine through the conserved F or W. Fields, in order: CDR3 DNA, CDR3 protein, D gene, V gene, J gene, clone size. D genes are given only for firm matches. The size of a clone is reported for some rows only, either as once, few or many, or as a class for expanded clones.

TGTGCCAGCAGTCACCGGGACAGGGTGGTCAATGAGCAGTTCTTC,CASSHRDRVVNEQFF,TRBD1,TRBV27,TRBJ2-1,few
TGTGCCACCAGCAGAGAAGTCAGCGGCGCCCTAGAGCAGTACTTC,CATSREVSGALEQYF,NA,TRBV15,TRBJ2-5,NA
TGTGCCAGCAGCCGCCGGGACAGATCCTACGAGCAGTACTTC,CASSRRDRSYEQYF,TRBD1,TRBV3-1,TRBJ2-7,NA
TGTGCCAGCAGCACGACTAGCGGGATCCCCAATGAGCAGTTCTTC,CASSTTSGIPNEQFF,TRBD2,TRBV2,TRBJ2-1,NA
TGCGCCAGCAGCTTGGGAGCGGGAGTCCCGTACAATGAGCAGTTCTTC,CASSLGAGVPYNEQFF,TRBD2,TRBV5-1,TRBJ2-1,few
TGTGCCAGCAGCTTAGGTGCGATCAGCTCCTACGAGCAGTACTTC,CASSLGAISSYEQYF,NA,TRBV13,TRBJ2-7,many
TGCAGCGTTGGCCTGCCGGGCCCCAACGTTGAAGCTTTCTTT,CSVGLPGPNVEAFF,NA,TRBV29-1,TRBJ1-1,NA
TGTGCCAGCAGCTTAGCTCCCCTAGCGCTAATAGAAGATGAGCAGTTCTTC,CASSLAPLALIEDEQFF,NA,TRBV7-6,TRBJ2-1,NA
TGTGCCAGCAGCTTTGGATCTTTCGGGAGTAGTAGCAATCAGCCCCAGCATTTT,CASSFGSFGSSSNQPQHF,NA,TRBV7-8,TRBJ1-5,NA
TGTGCCAGCAGCGTAGGGACAACTAGCACAGATACGCAGTATTTT,CASSVGTTSTDTQYF,NA,TRBV9,TRBJ2-3,NA
TGCAGTGCCAGCCGGGACAGCACAGATACGCAGTATTTT,CSASRDSTDTQYF,NA,TRBV20-1,TRBJ2-3,NA
TGTGCCATCAGCCAGGGACGGGGAGCGAACACCGGGGAGCTGTTTTTT,CAISQGRGANTGELFF,NA,TRBV10-3,TRBJ2-2,NA
TGTGCCAGCAGCTTTGACAGGGTAACCAAAAACATTCGGTACTTC,CASSFDRVTKNIRYF,TRBD1,TRBV5-5,TRBJ2-4,NA
TGTGCCAGCAGCTTCACATCCGGACAGAGCACAGATACGCAGTATTTT,CASSFTSGQSTDTQYF,NA,TRBV7-4,TRBJ2-3,few
TGTGCCAGCAGCGGCGTAGTGGATACGCAGTATTTT,CASSGVVDTQYF,NA,TRBV9,TRBJ2-3,NA
TGCGCCAGCAGCCAAGAAACAGGGGGATCCTACAATGAGCAGTTCTTC,CASSQETGGSYNEQFF,TRBD1,TRBV4-3,TRBJ2-1,many
TGTGCCAGCAGCAAAAGATCTAGAAAGAACCACGAGCAGTACTTC,CASSKRSRKNHEQYF,NA,TRBV21-1,TRBJ2-7,NA
TGTGCCAGCAGCTTCTGGACGACGGGGAAGAACACTGAAGCTTTCTTT,CASSFWTTGKNTEAFF,NA,TRBV7-8,TRBJ1-1,NA
TGTGCCATCAGGGGATGGGACAGAGATTTCTACGAGCAGTACTTC,CAIRGWDRDFYEQYF,TRBD1,TRBV10-3,TRBJ2-7,NA
TGCGCCAGCAGCCAAGCCCTAGGGACTAGCTCCTACGAGCAGTACTTC,CASSQALGTSSYEQYF,TRBD2,TRBV4-3,TRBJ2-7,few
TGTGCCAGCAGCTTTTTAGGAGTACGCGGAGGAAGAAGCAATGAGCAGTTCTTC,CASSFLGVRGGRSNEQFF,NA,TRBV7-8,TRBJ2-1,NA
TGTGCCAGCAGTACAGCGGGGGGGCTCGGGGAGCTGTTTTTT,CASSTAGGLGELFF,TRBD2,TRBV7-2,TRBJ2-2,NA
TGTGCCAGCAGCCCGGGACCGGGAGTCGAGACCCAGTACTTC,CASSPGPGVETQYF,NA,TRBV7-2,TRBJ2-5,NA